The 4 T cell receptor beta chains below all came from one sample that was sequenced in a study of T cells in Graves' hyperthyroidism and ophthalmopathy. Amplified TCR beta CDR3 regions came from RNA transcripts. The HTBI primer set was used in a first-round RT-PCR of the TCR CDR3. TCRdb ran MiXCR on the multiplex PCR reads and lists one entry per CDR3 protein. The sample lists under 250,000 distinct CDR3 sequences, almost 25% occurring once. The sample comprised blood. These TCRs come from a woman aged 35 to 49 with Graves' ophthalmopathy.

The sample holds many counts of this clonotype. The junction shows a germline mismatch at one end, possibly a read error. The chain is built from TRBV6-5 and TRBJ2-7; 9 nucleotides align to TRBD2. The CDR3 covers 15 residues. Germline V gene sequence: CDR1 MNHEY, CDR2 SVGAGI. The CDR3 coding sequence is TGTGCCAGCAGTCCACCGGGACTAGCCCTACGGGAGACCGTCTTC. This encodes CASSPPGLALRETVF.

In this sample, this clonotype turned up many times. The chain uses TRBV7-8 and TRBJ1-1; 11 bases match TRBD1. The V segment lost 3 bases and the J segment 11 bases; nucleotides outside the gene matches: 8. This CDR3 comprises 14 residues. Per germline, CDR1 SGHVS and CDR2 FQNEAQ. In DNA form, the CDR3 reads TGTGCCAGCAGCTTCGGGACAGGGGGAAATTGGGCTTTCTTT. This translates into CASSFGTGGNWAFF.

This clonotype was detected many times. The rearrangement links TRBV28 to TRBJ2-7; 12 nucleotides match TRBD1. The junction had 4 bases not matched to a gene; V was cut back by 5 bases and J by 5 bases. There are 14 residues in the CDR3. Per the germline V gene, CDR1 is MDHEN and CDR2 is SYDVKM. The CDR3 here is CASSPGQGANEQYF. The CDR3 nucleotides read TGTGCCAGCAGTCCGGGACAGGGGGCCAACGAGCAGTACTTC.

This clonotype has a single count. A much larger clonotype is one base distant, so this may be a read error. This sequence joins TRBV12-3 or TRBV12-4 and TRBJ2-3; D is tentatively TRBD1 or TRBD2 (5 bases each). The CDR3 loop spans 15 amino acids. DNA for the CDR3: TGTGCCAGCAGACAACAGGCATCTAGCATAGATACGCAGTATTTT. Protein sequence: CASRQQASSIDTQYF.